Given below is one T cell receptor (beta chain) in context. Which antigen it targets is not known. The input lacks base qualities; no much larger clone sits a single base away. V gives up 4 bases and J gives up 4 bases, and the segment between their germline ends measures 25 bases. From the germline V gene, CDR1 is KGHSH and CDR2 is LQKENI. The CDR3 sequence holds 18 residues, the cysteine and phenylalanine included. The retained sequence is limited to the CDR3, 54 bases, with the frame set at the first base. This sample was taken from a study of Ad26.COV2.S vaccination and SARS-CoV-2 variants (dated by TCRdb to the early 2020s). In the study overall: Donors in the vaccine arm were drawn from COV1001, a phase I-IIa trial of Ad26.COV2.S in healthy adults that was multicentre, randomized, double-blind and placebo-controlled. Trial participants were randomized into five groups of five, in which low-dose or high-dose Ad26.COV2.S was given once or twice, or placebo was given on both occasions. Ad26.COV2.S was given intramuscularly at 5x10^10 or 1x10^11 viral particles, as a single shot or as two shots 56 days apart. TCRbeta repertoire sequencing served as the tool for gauging how specific and how broad the SARS-CoV-2-reactive T cell receptors were following Ad26.COV2.S vaccination. A total of 32 samples were included in the TCR-sequenced set, comprising some 20 Ad26.COV2.S vaccine recipients, 5 placebo recipients and 8 SARS-CoV-2 convalescent individuals. Throughout the experiments and outcome assessment, investigators stayed blinded to trial group allocation.

Sample treatment or condition, as interpreted from the label and publication: some 19 received Ad26.COV2.S at low or high dose, single or two shots; 5 received placebo; per-sample allocation not given. For vaccine and placebo recipients, repertoires were sequenced using samples collected on day 63 after the first injection. Cohort 1b enrolled 25 to 30 adults aged 18-55 years at a single site in Boston, USA, between 29 July and 7 August 2020. As a vaccine, Ad26.COV2.S was a replication-incompetent adenovirus type 26 vector that expressed a prefusion-stabilized SARS-CoV-2 spike protein derived from the original Wuhan strain. What the authors observed across the whole study: Spike-specific TCR breadth was higher in Ad26.COV2.S recipients than in placebo recipients (P = 0.0014). According to the authors, total T cell responses may have been underestimated by the TCR breadth and depth analyses. Vaccine and placebo recipients had comparable non-spike TCR breadth, which fits with the vaccine containing only spike. After vaccination, substantial breadth of spike-specific CD8+ and CD4+ T cell responses was reported. Comparing responses between vaccine doses or regimens was not something the study was powered to do.

TCRbeta CDR3 regions were sequenced with the immunoSEQ Assay. After extraction, genomic DNA underwent amplification by bias-controlled multiplex PCR, followed by high-throughput sequencing. The paper's processing steps were these. To quantify the absolute abundance of every unique TCRbeta CDR3 region, sequences were collapsed and filtered. T cell fraction was estimated by normalizing TCRbeta template counts to usable DNA, which was measured by amplifying reference genes present in all nucleated cells. Repertoire TCRs were annotated as SARS-CoV-2-specific when V gene, CDR3 amino acid sequence and J gene were exactly matched to a known reactive TCR set. MIRA supplied the reference SARS-CoV-2 TCR set, which was filtered for enrichment in COVID-19-positive ImmuneCODE repertoires so that public or cross-reactive TCRs were removed. Drawing on the MIRA antigens, annotated TCRs were analysed further at the level of specific ORF or position within ORF. Breadth was defined as the number of annotated unique rearrangements divided by the total number of unique productive rearrangements, and depth was defined as the summed frequency of the annotated unique rearrangements. Group comparisons of TCR breadth used two-sided Wilcoxon rank-sum tests. TCRdb holds this immuneACCESS table with in-frame rearrangements only. Some clones are missing; in checked studies, unresolved V genes explain under half, and the rest has no known cause. V and J calls and clone size follow that table, whereas D and trimming were derived from the DNA. Here the sample has some 410,000 clones; approximately 90% occur a single time. The ten largest clones take up more than 1.5% of the sample.

The material sequenced was peripheral blood, taken in a trial of Ad26.COV2.S vaccine versus placebo. The V gene is TRBV18 and the J gene is TRBJ1-2, with the D gene uncertain. The TCR sequence derives from a person between 18 and 59 years old who received the Ad26.COV2.S COVID-19 vaccine or a placebo. The CDR3 region: CASSLTTVHGRQPYGYTF. Here is the DNA: TGTGCCAGCTCACTCACCACAGTCCACGGACGGCAGCCCTATGGCTACACCTTC.